The 10 T cell receptor beta chains reported below all come from one sample, sequenced in a study of T cell repertoires in cytomegalovirus infection. The antigens for these receptors are not known. MiXCR, applied by TCRdb to the reads, yields one record per CDR3 protein. The sample has about half a million distinct CDR3 sequences, about 33% seen once; the top ten hold under 20%. The specimen comprised cultured PBMCs, sampled from culture after CMV antigen stimulation. The receptors were gathered from a human donor in good health (CMV status not recorded). Some clones in this sample may be carry-over from other donors' samples.

The V and J genes are TRBV29-1 and TRBJ2-4; D is ambiguous. The CDR3 is 14 residues long. Trimming removed 5 bases at V and 1 base at J, with 12 bases between. Germline loops: CDR1 SQVTM, CDR2 ANQGSEA. The CDR3 DNA follows: TGCAGCGTTCATCCCCTGGGTGCCAAAAACATTCAGTACTTC. The encoded protein is CSVHPLGAKNIQYF.

This clonotype has a count of ten or more. The chain couples TRBV28 to TRBJ1-1, with TRBD1 matching over 9 bases. From germline, CDR1 is MDHEN and CDR2 SYDVKM. The trim removed 6 bases at V and 1 base at J, leaving 9 bases unmatched. The CDR3 is 16 residues long. In nucleotides, the CDR3 is TGTGCCAGCAGCTCCGTCCCGGGACAGGGGAACACTGAAGCTTTCTTT. Translated, it gives CASSSVPGQGNTEAFF. The variable domain in full, completed from reference TRBV28 and TRBJ1-1, reads DVKVTQSSRYLVKRTGEKVFLECVQDMDHENMFWYRQDPGLGLRLIYFSYDVKMKEKGDIPEGYSVSREKKERFSLILESASTNQTSMYLCASSSVPGQGNTEAFFGQGTRLTVV.

This clonotype appeared a single time. This sequence joins TRBV20-1 and TRBJ2-3; D tentatively fits TRBD1 or TRBD2 (6 bases each). Germline assignment: CDR1 DFQATT and CDR2 SNEGSKA (reference sequence). Trimming cost V 0 bases and J 6 bases, with 13 bases left between them. The CDR3 spans 14 residues. The CDR3: CSARDARDTDTQYF. DNA for the CDR3: TGCAGTGCTAGAGATGCGCGGGACACGGATACGCAGTATTTT.

This clonotype was detected a few times. CDR3 in amino acids: CASSYYPSGTEQYF. CDR3 in DNA: TGTGCCAGCAGTTACTATCCTAGCGGGACCGAGCAGTACTTC. The rearrangement joins TRBV6-5 to TRBJ2-7, with 9 bases identical to TRBD2. CDR3 length: 14 residues. The V and J ends lost 1 base and 6 bases, in that order; junction bases with no gene match: 4. In germline, CDR1 is MNHEY, CDR2 SVGAGI.

This chain joins TRBV7-6 and TRBJ2-3; D unclear. Germline V gene sequence: CDR1 SGHVS, CDR2 FNYEAQ. This CDR3 spans 13 amino acids. Trimming pared 1 base from V and 4 bases from J, leaving 6 bases between. CDR3 in DNA: TGTGCCAGCAGCTTAGTCCTACCAGATACGCAGTATTTT. It yields the protein CASSLVLPDTQYF.

The rearrangement links TRBV30 to TRBJ2-4; D remains unclear. Germline V gives CDR1 GTSNPN, CDR2 SVGIG (reference sequence). V lost 4 bases and J 0 bases, leaving 13 bases between the germline ends. This CDR3 is built from 15 residues. CDR3 residues: CAWKGQSLAKNIQYF. The DNA of the CDR3 is TGTGCCTGGAAAGGGCAGAGCTTAGCCAAAAACATTCAGTACTTC.

This clonotype was detected a few times. This sequence joins TRBV18 and TRBJ1-1, with no clear D. Germline values: CDR1 KGHSH, CDR2 LQKENI. V lost 6 bases, J lost 5 bases, and 19 bases lay in between. CDR3 length: 15 residues. The CDR3 loop is CASSPPRVKGTEAFF. The DNA of the CDR3 is TGTGCCAGCTCCCCCCCACGGGTTAAAGGGACTGAAGCTTTCTTT.

The DNA for the CDR3 is TGTGCCAGCAGTTTACCTGGCAGGTCGGAAAAACTGTTTTTT. It encodes CASSLPGRSEKLFF. The chain combines TRBV28 with TRBJ1-4; no clear D gene. CDR1 MDHEN and CDR2 SYDVKM come from the germline V gene. This CDR3 contains 14 residues. Trimming stripped 2 bases from V and 8 bases from J, with 12 bases between. The whole variable domain, filled in from reference TRBV28 and TRBJ1-4, reads DVKVTQSSRYLVKRTGEKVFLECVQDMDHENMFWYRQDPGLGLRLIYFSYDVKMKEKGDIPEGYSVSREKKERFSLILESASTNQTSMYLCASSLPGRSEKLFFGSGTQLSVL.

The chain uses TRBV6-6 and TRBJ2-1; D gene unclear. V lost 5 bases and J lost 7, with 9 bases in between. The CDR3 extends over 12 amino acids. CDR1 is MNHNY, CDR2 SVGAGI, per germline (reference sequence). CDR3 sequence reads: CASSKVRNEQFF. CDR3 in DNA: TGTGCCAGCAGTAAGGTCCGGAATGAGCAGTTCTTC.

A few counts support this clonotype. The gene calls are TRBV7-2 and TRBJ2-3, with D maybe TRBD1 (6 bases). Germline lookup yields CDR1 SGHTA and CDR2 FQGNSA. The CDR3 covers 14 residues. V lost 1 base, J lost 15 bases, and 20 bases lay in between. CDR3 amino acids: CASSLEGDPPTHYF. The CDR3 coding sequence is TGTGCCAGCAGCTTAGAGGGGGACCCCCCGACCCACTATTTT.